Sequencing of this T cell receptor (beta chain) was carried out in a study of spatial heterogeneity in lung cancer (dated by TCRdb to the late 2010s). Study-level background: Beta-chain transcripts were consistently detected in greater numbers than alpha-chain transcripts, which likely reflected higher beta-chain transcript abundance. Both alpha and beta chains were TCR-sequenced in samples taken at surgery, namely 220 tumor regions, 62 to 70 matched nontumor lung samples and about 54 PBMC samples. In non-small cell lung cancer, the study quantitatively compared TCR alpha and beta repertoires across several tumor regions, matched nontumor lung, and blood. In the raw uncorrected reads, each unique combination of TCR and UMI appeared more than ten times on average. Nonsynonymous mutation counts, determined by whole-exome sequencing of tumor tissue, were related to TCR repertoire features. Results the study describes overall, beyond this receptor: Ubiquitous expanded tumor TCRs were found in blood more often at tumor resection than at routine follow-up. Confirming at a functional level the hypothesis that regional TCRs recognize regional mutations was considered to require additional single-cell paired TCR alpha and beta sequencing.

Libraries came from 5' RACE. Sequencing was performed on a NextSeq 500. To allow correction of PCR and sequencing errors, the TCR library protocol tagged every TCR cDNA molecule with a unique molecular identifier. Concerning the study's data processing: Decombinator tools were used for TCR identification, UMI-based error correction and CDR3 extraction. Expanded TCRs were defined as those above a frequency of 2 per 1,000, corresponding to the top 1% of the tumor frequency distribution. Each repertoire was subsampled 100 times to 5,000 TCRs, after which Renyi diversity was computed with the R vegan package. CDR3 similarity networks were constructed using string-kernel similarity of amino acid triplets, with links drawn between CDR3s whose pairwise similarity was above 0.82. TCRdb's own reprocessing of the public reads used fastp at Q25 and MiXCR and kept productive beta chains. Each CDR3 protein appears once, grouped with its most common genes and DNA. These V and J calls are TCRdb output, not the study's own analysis. This sample comprises approximately 92,000 distinct CDR3 sequences, roughly 12% of them detected only once. Of the sample, about two fifths falls within the top ten clones.

The intended sense of this specimen's time point label: sample taken at primary tumor resection. The donors were some 70 patients from the lung TRACERx cohort who had early-stage, untreated non-small cell lung cancer. Without any cell sorting, TCR sequencing was performed on whole RNA extracted either from tumor and nontumor lung tissue or from cryopreserved PBMC samples. Only patients for whom sufficient RNA was available from at least two tumor regions were selected for TCR sequencing. Details on this clonotype: The antigen it binds to is not known. A much larger clone lies a single base off, so this may be a read error.

From the cysteine up to the phenylalanine, the CDR3 has a length of 14 residues. Only CDR3 DNA is held: 42 bases, read in frame from base 1. V loses 6 bases of germline sequence and J loses 7 bases, and the interval between the two ends is 16 bases. The sequenced sample was PBMCs, obtained at surgery. This TCR derives from a male donor with early-stage non-small cell lung cancer. The chain is made from TRBV12-3 or TRBV12-4 and TRBJ2-1; the D gene is perhaps TRBD2, on 6 matching bases. The nucleotide sequence is given as TGTGCCAGCAGGGGAGGCAGGGAAGGAAATGAGCAGTTCTTC. It encodes CASRGGREGNEQFF.